This T cell receptor beta chain was retrieved from a study of shared T cell receptors in the human thymus. The CDR3 extends over 15 amino acids. Germline V gives CDR1 LNHDA, CDR2 SQIVND (reference sequence). With 4 bases clipped from V and 8 bases from J, the junction kept 9 bases outside the gene matches. The repertoire was sequenced with immunoSEQ multiplex PCR; TCRdb's copy has only in-frame clones and lacks some. Here the sample spans roughly 560,000 clones, around 78% being singletons. These data were also reused for a study on human thymus T cells. As that report states: Resections were taken during corrective heart surgery, and the thymus tissue came from these. Thymic repertoires of unrelated individuals were reported in related research to overlap highly.

The chain couples TRBV19 to TRBJ2-1; 9 nucleotides agree with TRBD1. The clonotype originates from a boy in the first two years of life with a congenital heart defect. Sequencing was done on a sample of thymocytes. CDR3 protein: CASSTRDREGYEQFF. Written as DNA, the CDR3 is TGTGCCAGTAGTACCCGGGACAGGGAAGGATATGAGCAGTTCTTC.